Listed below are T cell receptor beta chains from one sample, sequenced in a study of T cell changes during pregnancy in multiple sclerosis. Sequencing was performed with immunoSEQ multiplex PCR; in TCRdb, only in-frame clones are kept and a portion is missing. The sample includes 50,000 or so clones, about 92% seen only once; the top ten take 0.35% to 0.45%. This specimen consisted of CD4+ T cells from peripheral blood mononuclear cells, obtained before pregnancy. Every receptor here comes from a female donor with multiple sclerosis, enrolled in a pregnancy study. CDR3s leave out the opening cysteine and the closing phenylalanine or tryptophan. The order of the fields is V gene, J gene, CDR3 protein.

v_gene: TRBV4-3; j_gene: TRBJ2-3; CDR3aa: ASSQVTTNTDTQY
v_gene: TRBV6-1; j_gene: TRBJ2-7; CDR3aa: ASRAFRDRPYEQY
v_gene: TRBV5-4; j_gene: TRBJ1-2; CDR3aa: ASSDGTFGYT
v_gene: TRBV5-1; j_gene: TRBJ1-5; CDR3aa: ASSLTGDQPQH
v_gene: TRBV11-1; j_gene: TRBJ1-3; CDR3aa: ASSVGLTGNTIY
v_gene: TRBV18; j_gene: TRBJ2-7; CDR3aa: ASSSGTGRLDEQY
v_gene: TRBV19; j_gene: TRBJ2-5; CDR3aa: ASSPASGRGQETQY
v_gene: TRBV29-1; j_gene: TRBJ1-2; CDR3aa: SARQGAGYGYT
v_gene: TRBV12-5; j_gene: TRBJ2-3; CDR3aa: ASGLVLQGASSTDTQY
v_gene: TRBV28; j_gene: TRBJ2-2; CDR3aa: ASRGTLNTGELF
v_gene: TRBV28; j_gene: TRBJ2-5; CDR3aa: ASRLSGGKGETQY
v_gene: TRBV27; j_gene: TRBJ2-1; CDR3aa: ASSLDRGFLTSYNEQF
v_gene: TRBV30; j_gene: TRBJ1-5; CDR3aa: AWSVLTGEINQPQH
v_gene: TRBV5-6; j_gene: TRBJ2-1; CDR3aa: ASSRGNGEQF
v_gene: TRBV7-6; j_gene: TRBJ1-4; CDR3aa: ASSLGKQGDEKLF
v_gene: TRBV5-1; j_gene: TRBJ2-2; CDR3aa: ASSLAPTGNTGELF
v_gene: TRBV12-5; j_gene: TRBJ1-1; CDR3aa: ASGAGNTEAF
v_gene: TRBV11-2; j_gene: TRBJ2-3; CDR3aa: ASSLGGGRKDTQY
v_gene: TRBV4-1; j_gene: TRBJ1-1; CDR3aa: ASSYGGENTEAF
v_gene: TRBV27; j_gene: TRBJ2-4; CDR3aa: ASSKTGFKNIQY
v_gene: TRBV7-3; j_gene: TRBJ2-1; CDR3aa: ASSLRGSGRARYNEQF
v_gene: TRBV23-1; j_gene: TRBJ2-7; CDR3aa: ASSQSTGTNSYEQY